The 16 T cell receptor beta chains reported below all come from one sample, sequenced in a study of cytomegalovirus exposure and HLA in healthy donors. PCR amplification relied on 60 Vbeta primers (plus 13 Jbeta primers). Sequencing was performed with immunoSEQ multiplex PCR; in TCRdb, only in-frame clones are kept and a portion is missing. The data contain roughly 130,000 clones, about three quarters of them seen just once; the ten biggest clones take up under 1.2%. The sample taken for sequencing was PBMCs. The receptors come from a human donor in good health.

The rearrangement links TRBV9 to TRBJ1-3; TRBD1 is a possible D gene (5 bases). In germline, CDR1 is SGDLS, CDR2 YYNGEE. This CDR3 is 15 amino acids long. Deletions cut 7 bases from V and 1 base from J, with 15 bases between. CDR3 residues: CASATYQGSGNTIYF. The CDR3 DNA reads as TGTGCCAGCGCTACGTACCAGGGTTCTGGAAACACCATATATTTT.

The rearrangement joins TRBV7-2 to TRBJ1-2; TRBD1 might be the D (6 bases). The CDR3 runs 14 residues. V gave up 5 bases and J gave up 3 bases, with 13 bases separating them. CDR1 is SGHTA and CDR2 is FQGNSA in the germline V gene. The CDR3 loop reads CASSQYRADYGYTF. As DNA, the CDR3 is TGTGCCAGCAGCCAATACAGGGCTGACTATGGCTACACCTTC. Looking up the rest from reference TRBV7-2 and TRBJ1-2 gives the full variable domain: GAGVSQSPSNKVTEKGKDVELRCDPISGHTALYWYRQSLGQGLEFLIYFQGNSAPDKSGLPSDRFSAERTGGSVSTLTIQRTQQEDSAVYLCASSQYRADYGYTFGSGTRLTVV.

The gene calls are TRBV5-5 and TRBJ1-2; unclear D gene. CDR3 size: 14 residues. Trimming left V 0 bases short and J 4 bases short, with 10 bases between. Per germline, CDR1 SGHKS and CDR2 YYEKEE (reference sequence). The CDR3 region has the DNA TGTGCCAGCAGCTTGGGAGATACGAGCTATGGCTACACCTTC. It is translated as CASSLGDTSYGYTF. Full variable domain (remainder filled in from reference TRBV5-5 and TRBJ1-2): DAGVTQSPTHLIKTRGQQVTLRCSPISGHKSVSWYQQVLGQGPQFIFQYYEKEERGRGNFPDRFSARQFPNYSSELNVNALLLGDSALYLCASSLGDTSYGYTFGSGTRLTVV.

The chain carries TRBV10-2 and TRBJ2-3, with 11 nucleotides matching TRBD2. Germline V gene data show CDR1 as WSHSY and CDR2 as SAAADI. J lost 7 bases, V lost 3 bases, and 3 bases had no gene match. CDR3 length: 14 amino acids. For the CDR3, the DNA is TGCGCCAGCAGTGACGGGACTAGCGGAAATACGCAGTATTTT. This encodes CASSDGTSGNTQYF.

The chain links TRBV29-1 to TRBJ1-1; D may be TRBD1 (6 bases). The CDR3 spans 12 residues. Per germline, CDR1 SQVTM and CDR2 ANQGSEA. V lost 1 base, J lost 3 bases, and 6 bases lay in between. CDR3 region: CSVEAGDTEAFF. CDR3 sequence (DNA): TGCAGCGTTGAAGCAGGGGACACTGAAGCTTTCTTT.

This chain links TRBV7-2 with TRBJ2-7; 8 positions match TRBD2. Germline V gene data show CDR1 as SGHTA and CDR2 as FQGNSA. This CDR3 is 17 amino acids long. The trim removed 0 bases at V and 0 bases at J, leaving 7 bases unmatched. The CDR3 here is CASSLALLRGDSYEQYF. The CDR3 region has the DNA TGTGCCAGCAGCTTAGCCCTTCTGCGGGGGGACTCCTACGAGCAGTACTTC.

The gene calls are TRBV5-1 and TRBJ1-3; 8 positions agree with TRBD1. The CDR3 runs to 16 residues. CDR1 and CDR2 from the germline V gene are SGHRS and YFSETQ. Germline trimming cut 0 bases from V and 2 bases from J; bases unmatched to any gene: 4. The CDR3 bases are TGCGCCAGCAGCTTGGGACAGGGGACTACTGGAAACACCATATATTTT. It encodes CASSLGQGTTGNTIYF.

The chain recombines TRBV7-9 with TRBJ1-2; 9 bases align to TRBD1. Germline trimming cut 5 bases from V and 8 bases from J; bases unmatched to any gene: 6. Germline V lookup: CDR1 SEHNR, CDR2 FQNEAQ (reference sequence). The CDR3 spans 13 residues. This CDR3 reads CASSQGQGWGYTF. In nucleotides, the CDR3 is TGTGCCAGCAGCCAGGGACAGGGTTGGGGCTACACCTTC.

This CDR3 reads CASTLGQGKGEQYF. The CDR3 bases are TGTGCCAGCACCCTGGGACAGGGAAAGGGCGAGCAGTACTTC. The chain is built from TRBV2 and TRBJ2-7, with 9 nucleotides matching TRBD1. The V and J ends lost 7 bases and 6 bases, in that order; junction bases with no gene match: 10. The germline gives CDR1 SNHLY, CDR2 FYNNEI. The CDR3 has 14 residues.

The chain links TRBV28 to TRBJ1-5; tentatively, D is TRBD1 (6 bases). CDR1 is MDHEN, CDR2 SYDVKM, per germline. V shed 8 bases and J shed 6 bases, with 17 bases lying between them. This CDR3 has 14 amino acids. The CDR3 sequence is CASAPTGFLQPQHF. CDR3 coding DNA: TGTGCCAGCGCCCCCACAGGGTTTCTTCAGCCCCAGCATTTT.

The chain is built from TRBV28 and TRBJ1-4; 9 nucleotides match TRBD1. CDR1 and CDR2 (germline): MDHEN, SYDVKM. Losses at the gene ends were 10 bases for V and 6 bases for J; bases not matched to a gene: 3. The CDR3 is 12 amino acids. This chain's CDR3 is CATRTGDEKLFF. DNA for the CDR3: TGTGCCACCAGGACAGGGGATGAAAAACTGTTTTTT.

This clone turned up a few times. This chain links TRBV10-3 with TRBJ1-5; D is ambiguous. Germline CDR1 and CDR2: ENHRY and SYGVKD. V was cut by 6 bases and J by 1 base, with 7 bases left in between. This CDR3 has 13 amino acids. The CDR3 DNA reads as TGTGCCATCAGGGCGGTGAGCAATCAGCCCCAGCATTTT. Protein sequence: CAIRAVSNQPQHF.

The chain joins TRBV2 to TRBJ2-7; tentatively, D is TRBD2 (5 bases). The CDR3 is made up of 15 amino acids. Trimming cost V 2 bases and J 0 bases, with 11 bases left between them. The germline V gene encodes CDR1 SNHLY and CDR2 FYNNEI. CDR3 coding DNA: TGTGCCAGCAGTGAAAGTCTAGGGAGCTCCTACGAGCAGTACTTC. Protein sequence: CASSESLGSSYEQYF.

The chain recombines TRBV6-1 with TRBJ1-5, with 8 bases matching TRBD1. The CDR3 is 15 residues long. V lost 4 bases, J lost 2 bases, and 4 bases stayed unmatched. CDR1 and CDR2 (germline): MNHNS, SASEGT. This CDR3 reads CASSVDRAGNQPQHF. The CDR3 DNA sequence: TGTGCCAGCAGTGTGGACAGGGCGGGCAATCAGCCCCAGCATTTT.

V is TRBV7-9 and J is TRBJ2-3; D is undetermined. Germline CDR1 and CDR2: SEHNR and FQNEAQ (reference sequence). The length of the CDR3 is 15 residues. With 5 bases removed from V and 2 bases from J, the gap between germline ends came to 14 bases. The CDR3 reads CASSPILKNTDTQYF. The CDR3 DNA reads TGTGCCAGCAGCCCGATCCTAAAGAACACAGATACGCAGTATTTT.

The rearrangement uses TRBV5-1 and TRBJ2-7, with TRBD2 matching over 10 bases. This CDR3 spans 16 amino acids. The germline V gene encodes CDR1 SGHRS and CDR2 YFSETQ. J lost 2 bases, V lost 1 base, and 6 bases had no gene match. CDR3 residues: CASSLLPSGGAYEQYF. CDR3 nucleotide sequence: TGCGCCAGCAGCTTGCTGCCTAGCGGGGGAGCCTACGAGCAGTACTTC.